These 2 T cell receptor beta chains share one sample of origin, sequenced in a study of beta chain features in type 1 diabetes. Of the isolated RNA, all was reverse transcribed, and so the sequenced material was expressed TCRB transcripts. The protocol was immunoSEQ multiplex PCR, while the TCRdb copy is restricted to in-frame clones and leaves out a portion. The table includes 900,000 or so clones, roughly 16% detected once. The specimen sequenced was naive CD4+ T cells from blood. These TCRs come from a woman in her late teens or twenties in good health.

This clone was counted a few times. The V gene is TRBV28, the J gene TRBJ1-5; D gene ambiguous. Trimming left V 7 bases short and J 5 bases short, with 9 bases between. Per germline, CDR1 MDHEN and CDR2 SYDVKM. There are 12 residues in the CDR3. The CDR3: CASTLAHQPQHF. CDR3 in DNA: TGTGCCAGCACTCTGGCTCATCAGCCCCAGCATTTT.

This chain links TRBV6-4 with TRBJ1-2; no clear D. V was cut by 11 bases and J by 7 bases, with 5 bases left in between. The CDR3 totals 8 residues. The germline V gene encodes CDR1 MRHNA and CDR2 SNTAGT. CDR3 in DNA: TGTGCCTGCGGTGGCTACACCTTC. It encodes CACGGYTF.